A single T cell receptor beta chain is shown here with its context. These data are taken from a study of technical replicates of blood from a handful of donors. The CDR3 sequence is 18 residues long. V dropped 1 base and J dropped 4; count of bases not matched to a gene: 10. Germline-derived CDR1 and CDR2 are SGHAT and FQNNGV. Profiling relied on immunoSEQ multiplex PCR, and the TCRdb table lists in-frame clones only, not all of them. This table holds roughly 68,000 clones, about 90% found once. Sequencing was carried out using T cells isolated from PBMCs. The chain carries TRBV11-2 and TRBJ2-7; TRBD2 aligns across 13 bases. The clonotype originates from a human donor in good health. The CDR3 nucleotides read TGTGCCAGCAGCTTAGGAAATTGGCCGGGACTAGCGGGATACGAGCAGTACTTC. Protein product: CASSLGNWPGLAGYEQYF.